These 16 T cell receptor beta chains share one sample of origin, sequenced in a study of tumor-infiltrating lymphocytes in primary liver carcinoma. A primer in the constant region served to generate TCR beta cDNA from 450 to 650 ng of total RNA. TCR beta libraries came from three nested multiplex PCR rounds using slightly modified ARM-PCR. Amplification in the first two PCR rounds was performed using TRBV1-TRBV30 forward primers and a C-beta reverse primer for approximately 10 cycles each. TCRdb re-analysed the multiplex PCR reads in MiXCR, keeping a single row per CDR3 protein. The sample yields about 20,000 distinct CDR3 sequences, more than 75% seen once. Each 20-30 mg portion of unsorted bulk tissue served as the source for co-extraction of RNA and DNA. The sample consisted of liver tumor tissue from sampling region 2. Specified subset: tumor region T2, inferior pole. The receptor source for this set is a woman in her twenties or thirties with primary liver carcinoma and hepatitis B virus infection.

This chain uses TRBV11-2 with TRBJ1-1; D may be TRBD1 (6 bases). Trimming removed 6 bases at V and 2 bases at J, with 31 bases between. The germline V gene has CDR1 SGHAT and CDR2 FQNNGV. CDR3 length equals 20 residues. The CDR3 DNA sequence: TGTGCCAGCAGTGTTCGGGACGGGGGGCGCAAGAGGTGGAGTAACACTGAAGCTTTCTTT. Amino acid sequence: CASSVRDGGRKRWSNTEAFF. The full variable domain, in which reference TRBV11-2 and TRBJ1-1 provide the parts outside the CDR3, is EAGVAQSPRYKIIEKRQSVAFWCNPISGHATLYWYQQILGQGPKLLIQFQNNGVVDDSQLPKDRFSAERLKGVDSTLKIQPAKLEDSAVYLCASSVRDGGRKRWSNTEAFFGQGTRLTVV.

Concerning this clonotype: One base away lies a much larger clone, so this may be a sequencing read error. The rearrangement links TRBV7-3 to TRBJ2-2; D possibly corresponds to TRBD2 (6 bases). CDR3 length equals 13 residues. Germline assignment: CDR1 SGHTA and CDR2 FQGTGA. The chain's CDR3 is CASSLIGSGGLFF. Here the CDR3 DNA reads TGTGCCAGCAGCTTAATAGGTTCCGGGGGGCTGTTTTTT. Variable domain in full (rest from reference TRBV7-3 and TRBJ2-2): GAGVSQTPSNKVTEKGKYVELRCDPISGHTALYWYRQSLGQGPEFLIYFQGTGAADDSGLPNDRFFAVRPEGSVSTLKIQRTERGDSAVYLCASSLIGSGGLFFGEGSRLTVL.

Turning to this clonotype: One end of the junction does not line up with germline, which may come from a read error. The chain combines TRBV11-1 with TRBJ2-4; 7 bases are shared with TRBD1. The CDR3 has 15 residues. Germline CDR1 reads SGHAT; CDR2 reads FQDESV (reference sequence). The CDR3 here is CASSLARTGYGVQYF. In DNA form, the CDR3 reads TGTGCCAGCAGCTTAGCCAGGACAGGTTATGGCGTTCAGTATTTC.

This clonotype has at least ten counts. The rearrangement links TRBV12-3 or TRBV12-4 to TRBJ2-1, with 8 bases that match TRBD2. The CDR3 consists of 17 residues. The V gene end was trimmed by 6 bases and the J gene end by 0 bases; junction bases not matched to a gene: 10. The CDR3 sequence is CASSGTRGRSSYNEQFF. CDR3 nucleotides: TGTGCCAGCAGCGGGACTAGGGGACGTAGCTCCTACAATGAGCAGTTCTTC.

Turning to this clonotype: Its ends do not fully match the called genes, so a read error is possible. The chain joins TRBV7-9 to TRBJ2-7, with 7 nucleotides matching TRBD2. Looked up from germline, CDR1 is SEHNR and CDR2 is FQNEAQ (reference sequence). This CDR3 region has 14 residues. The CDR3 loop is CASGSGGLSYEQCF. CDR3 DNA sequence: TGTGCCAGCGGCTCGGGAGGCCTCTCCTACGAGCAGTGTTTC.

V gene TRBV11-2 combines with J gene TRBJ2-5; D is perhaps TRBD1 (5 bases). Germline CDR1 and CDR2: SGHAT and FQNNGV. V gave up 8 bases and J gave up 4 bases, with 11 bases separating them. The CDR3 is 12 amino acids. The CDR3 nucleotides read TGTGCCAGCCCTAGACAGATAGAGACCCAGTACTTC. It encodes CASPRQIETQYF.

This clonotype appeared a single time. A junction boundary mismatches the germline segment, possibly from a read error. This sequence joins TRBV12-3 or TRBV12-4 and TRBJ2-5, with D perhaps matching TRBD1 or TRBD2 (5 bases each). The CDR3 has 14 residues. CDR3 sequence (DNA): TGTGCCAGCAGCTCTACAGCGAGGGGAGAGACCCACTATTTC. Translated: CASSSTARGETHYF.

The chain combines TRBV6-6 with TRBJ2-3; possible D gene TRBD1, 5 bases. Trimming took off 7 bases at V and 2 bases at J, with 22 bases between the two ends. This CDR3 is built from 17 residues. Germline V CDR1 and CDR2: MNHNY, SVGAGI (reference sequence). CDR3 in DNA: TGTGCCAGCAACCCATCCAATTACGGACAATCCACAGATACGCAGTATTTT. It codes for CASNPSNYGQSTDTQYF.

In this sample, this clonotype turned up a few times. Since no conserved phenylalanine or tryptophan closes the CDR3, a read error is the likely cause. The DNA is left out, because the CDR3 cannot be placed on it with certainty; the CDR3 is given as TCRdb lists it. The chain is built from TRBV11-3 and TRBJ2-1; TRBD2, the table's D call, lacks a check against the DNA. The CDR3 spans 15 residues, counting both ends. CDR1 SGHNT and CDR2 YENEEA come from the germline V gene. The CDR3: CASSRLAGGGYEQLL.

Details on this clonotype: This is likely a read error, given that the CDR3 carries no conserved phenylalanine or tryptophan at its end. The rearrangement uses TRBV5-6 and TRBJ2-2; D remains unclear. This CDR3 has 15 amino acids. CDR1 SGHDT and CDR2 YYEEEE come from the germline V gene. Written as DNA, the CDR3 is TGTGCTAGCAGCTTGGCACCCGGAATCACCGGGGAGCTGTTTTCT. This codes for CASSLAPGITGELFS.

About this clonotype: The junction departs from germline at one end; a sequencing error may be responsible. The CDR3 is CGVEIGRGVRETQYF. The CDR3 coding sequence is TGCGGCGTTGAAATCGGTAGGGGAGTGAGGGAGACCCAGTACTTC. The V and J genes are TRBV29-1 and TRBJ2-5; D possibly matches TRBD1 or TRBD2 (5 bases each). Germline loops: CDR1 SQVTM, CDR2 ANQGSEA. The CDR3 consists of 15 residues.

Remarks on this clonotype: At one of its ends the junction is not consistent with the germline gene, which may arise from a read error. The chain uses TRBV10-3 and TRBJ2-3; the match to TRBD1 covers 8 bases. CDR1 is ENHRY and CDR2 is SYGVKD in the germline V gene. CDR3 size: 15 residues. The CDR3 coding sequence is TGTGACATCAATGAACCCGAGACAGGGGCCGATACGCAGTATTTT. This gives the protein CDINEPETGADTQYF.

The chain uses TRBV11-2 and TRBJ1-4, with D unresolved. The CDR3 spans 16 residues. CDR1 SGHAT and CDR2 FQNNGV come from the germline V gene. V was trimmed by 7 bases and J by 0 bases, leaving 15 bases between them. CDR3 DNA sequence: TGTGCCAGCAACTTGTTACATGGATCAACTAATGAAAAACTGTTTTTT. This translates into CASNLLHGSTNEKLFF.

Concerning this clonotype: A read error is likely, as this CDR3 ends without the conserved phenylalanine or tryptophan. The chain joins TRBV4-3 to TRBJ2-7; 7 bases agree with TRBD2. The germline CDR1 and CDR2 sequences are LGHNA and YSLEER. The CDR3 consists of 18 residues. This CDR3 reads CAISQAVTGGHISYEQYL. DNA of the CDR3: TGCGCCATCAGCCAAGCTGTGACGGGGGGTCACATTAGCTACGAACAGTACCTC.

This clonotype appeared many times. V and J are TRBV20-1 and TRBJ1-1; D is uncertain. The CDR3 spans 14 residues. Per germline, CDR1 DFQATT and CDR2 SNEGSKA (reference sequence). V dropped 4 bases and J dropped 9 bases, with 21 bases sitting between them. This CDR3 reads CSATYRGLPTQAFF. CDR3 DNA: TGCAGTGCTACCTACCGGGGTCTCCCGACCCAAGCTTTCTTT.

J is TRBJ2-1 and V is TRBV5-4; 7 bases are shared with TRBD2. There are 15 residues in the CDR3. With V trimmed by 6 bases and J by 2 bases, 8 bases remained unmatched. Per germline, CDR1 SGHNT and CDR2 YYREEE (reference sequence). Here the CDR3 reads CASTGGLGAYNEQFF. CDR3 coding DNA: TGTGCCAGCACGGGCGGACTAGGCGCCTACAATGAGCAGTTCTTC.